This record covers a single T cell receptor (beta chain). Antigen: not known. These data come from a study of CD8+ T cells in alopecia areata. On the study more broadly: It was oral tofacitinib, at 5 to 10 mg twice daily, that treated patients received.

The CDR3 has 18 residues. Germline CDR1 is MGHDK and CDR2 is SYGVNS. V shed 5 bases and J 0 bases; nucleotides not matched to a gene: 14. Overall study results and limits: Resident alphabeta T cells of normal skin are also sequenced in scalp samples. The presence of one nonresponder keeps the tie between baseline CD8+ expansion and response uncertain.

Investigators isolated RNA and reverse transcribed it into cDNA to act as the sequencing template. Some clones are missing from TCRdb's copy, which holds only in-frame ones; the method was immunoSEQ multiplex PCR. The profile shows approximately 300,000 clones, over 45% of them singletons. Documented treatment: oral pan-JAK inhibitor, 5-10 mg twice daily. A FACSAria was used to sort CD4+ and CD8+ T cells. These cells came from PBMCs. The sequence came from a human donor with alopecia areata. This sample comprised CD4+ T cells sorted from blood, obtained at week 24, from a patient treated with tofacitinib. The chain recombines TRBV25-1 with TRBJ2-7; TRBD1 aligns across 9 bases. Here the CDR3 reads CASSPGTGRGMSSYEQYF. Here the CDR3 DNA reads TGTGCCAGCAGTCCTGGGACAGGGCGGGGAATGAGCTCCTACGAGCAGTACTTC.